Each of the 30 T cell receptor beta chains below was sequenced from the same sample in a study of T-cell reconstitution after alpha-beta-depleted transplantation in children. Unique molecular identifiers were used to barcode this TCRbeta library. TCRdb re-derived calls from the PCR reads in MiXCR, one entry per CDR3 protein. The data show hundreds of thousands of distinct CDR3 sequences, 20% to 30% seen once. The material sequenced was PBMCs, mostly from graft donor cells, taken 360 days after TCRalphabeta/CD19-depleted stem cell transplant. These TCRs come from a female patient younger than 10 who had a stem cell transplant for congenital amegakaryocytic thrombocytopenia, so the T cells may come from the graft donor.

V and J are TRBV28 and TRBJ2-1, with no clear D. Trimming pared 7 bases from V and 7 bases from J, leaving 11 bases between. There are 12 residues in the CDR3. CDR1 MDHEN and CDR2 SYDVKM come from the germline V gene. This CDR3 is CASTHHRNEQFF. The CDR3 nucleotides read TGTGCCAGCACCCATCACCGGAATGAGCAGTTCTTC. The full variable domain, in which reference TRBV28 and TRBJ2-1 provide the parts outside the CDR3, is DVKVTQSSRYLVKRTGEKVFLECVQDMDHENMFWYRQDPGLGLRLIYFSYDVKMKEKGDIPEGYSVSREKKERFSLILESASTNQTSMYLCASTHHRNEQFFGPGTRLTVL.

This clonotype was seen only a few times. The gene calls are TRBV2 and TRBJ2-2, with D possibly matching TRBD1 (8 bases). CDR1 and CDR2 (germline): SNHLY, FYNNEI. The CDR3 is 15 residues long. V gave up 2 bases and J gave up 4 bases, with 11 bases separating them. Here the CDR3 DNA reads TGTGCCAGCAGTGAAAACAGGGGGGGCACCGGGGAGCTGTTTTTT. It encodes CASSENRGGTGELFF.

CDR3 region: CASSLTLPGYNEQFF. The CDR3 nucleotides read TGTGCCAGCAGCTTAACCCTGCCTGGCTACAATGAGCAGTTCTTC. The chain uses TRBV7-3 and TRBJ2-1; D uncertain. CDR1 is SGHTA and CDR2 is FQGTGA in the germline V gene. CDR3 length: 15 residues. Trimming removed 0 bases at V and 3 bases at J, with 9 bases between.

This chain links TRBV5-1 with TRBJ2-3, with 9 positions matching TRBD1. CDR3 length equals 16 residues. V shed 3 bases, J shed 3 bases, and the junction held 8 bases outside the gene matches. Germline V gene lookup returns CDR1 SGHRS and CDR2 YFSETQ. CDR3 in DNA: TGCGCCAGCAGCTATTCGGGGACAGGGAGGACAGATACGCAGTATTTT. Protein product: CASSYSGTGRTDTQYF.

The sample holds a few counts of this clonotype. The chain has TRBV29-1 and TRBJ1-2; D gene uncertain. The germline V gene has CDR1 SQVTM and CDR2 ANQGSEA. CDR3 length equals 14 residues. Trimming removed 1 base from V and 0 bases from J, with 9 bases in between. In nucleotides, the CDR3 is TGCAGCGTTGAAGGTTTAGAAGCTAACTATGGCTACACCTTC. Its translation is CSVEGLEANYGYTF.

This clonotype came up a few times. V usage is TRBV7-9 and J usage is TRBJ1-5; the match to TRBD1 covers 9 bases. Germline loops: CDR1 SEHNR, CDR2 FQNEAQ (reference sequence). J was trimmed by 3 bases and V by 6 bases; bases with no gene match: 6. The CDR3 is 15 amino acids. CDR3 residues: CASSLTGGYNQPQHF. In DNA, the CDR3 is TGTGCCAGCAGTTTGACAGGGGGATACAATCAGCCCCAGCATTTT. The whole variable domain, remainder taken from reference TRBV7-9 and TRBJ1-5, is DTGVSQNPRHKITKRGQNVTFRCDPISEHNRLYWYRQTLGQGPEFLTYFQNEAQLEKSRLLSDRFSAERPKGSFSTLEIQRTEQGDSAMYLCASSLTGGYNQPQHFGDGTRLSIL.

This sequence joins TRBV28 and TRBJ1-1; TRBD1 is a possible D gene (6 bases). The length of the CDR3 is 15 residues. The V end lost 3 bases, the J end lost 1 base, and 12 bases lay between the germline ends. Looked up from germline, CDR1 is MDHEN and CDR2 is SYDVKM. CDR3 nucleotide sequence: TGTGCCAGCAGTTTGTTGGAGGGGGGGAACACTGAAGCTTTCTTT. Encoded protein: CASSLLEGGNTEAFF.

The J gene is TRBJ2-5, the V gene TRBV12-3 or TRBV12-4; D not resolved. CDR3 length equals 13 residues. The V gene lost 7 bases and the J gene lost 5 bases, with 14 bases spanning the gap. The CDR3 loop reads CASTGPYGETQYF. The CDR3 DNA reads TGTGCCAGCACCGGACCTTACGGGGAGACCCAGTACTTC.

In its sample, this clonotype was seen many times. The rearrangement joins TRBV14 to TRBJ2-1; 9 bases match TRBD2. The CDR3 extends over 18 amino acids. CDR1 and CDR2 from the germline V gene are SGHDN and FVKESK. V shed 1 base and J 7 bases; nucleotides not matched to a gene: 14. The CDR3 coding sequence is TGTGCCAGCAGCCAAGTCCCCCCCCCTAGCGGGATTTGGAATGAGCAGTTCTTC. It yields the protein CASSQVPPPSGIWNEQFF.

The V call is TRBV12-3 or TRBV12-4, the J call TRBJ1-1; a possible D gene is TRBD1 (6 bases). V gave up 5 bases and J gave up 1 base, with 14 bases separating them. The CDR3 length is 15 residues. DNA of the CDR3: TGTGCCAGCAGTAACCTGCCAGGGGCGAACACTGAAGCTTTCTTT. Its translation is CASSNLPGANTEAFF.

This chain joins TRBV20-1 and TRBJ1-6; D unclear. Trimming pared 0 bases from V and 7 bases from J, leaving 16 bases between. The CDR3 is 16 residues long. Germline CDR1 DFQATT, CDR2 SNEGSKA (reference sequence). The CDR3 nucleotides read TGCAGTGCTAGAGAGGCCGCCAAAGGGCTCAATTCACCCCTCCACTTT. This encodes CSAREAAKGLNSPLHF.

This clonotype has at least ten counts. The chain links TRBV23-1 to TRBJ2-7, with D hard to call. TRBV23-1 is recorded as an ORF, its role being uncertain. The length of the CDR3 is 17 residues. V gave up 2 bases and J gave up 2 bases, with 19 bases separating them. The DNA of the CDR3 is TGCGCCAGCAGTCAAGCGCTATCGACAAGCGCTACCTACGAGCAGTACTTC. The encoded protein is CASSQALSTSATYEQYF.

This clonotype was counted only a few times. The CDR3 DNA sequence: TGCGCCAGCAAACAGGGGGCGATCGTGGATGGCTACACCTTC. Its translation is CASKQGAIVDGYTF. The chain uses TRBV4-3 and TRBJ1-2; TRBD1 agrees at 9 bases. The junction had 9 bases not matched to a gene; V was cut back by 7 bases and J by 6 bases. The germline V gene has CDR1 LGHNA and CDR2 YSLEER. The CDR3 contains 14 residues.

The chain joins TRBV5-1 to TRBJ2-7, with D hard to call. The CDR3 sequence is 14 residues long. Germline CDR1 is SGHRS and CDR2 is YFSETQ. V was cut by 3 bases and J by 3 bases, with 13 bases left in between. The CDR3 is CASSYGHPGYEQYF. CDR3 sequence (DNA): TGCGCCAGCAGCTACGGGCACCCCGGCTACGAGCAGTACTTC.

The CDR3 nucleotides are TGTGCCATCAGTGCTCGGGAACCCTACGAGCAGTACTTC. It is translated as CAISAREPYEQYF. The chain carries TRBV10-3 and TRBJ2-7, with D perhaps matching TRBD2 (5 bases). CDR1 ENHRY and CDR2 SYGVKD come from the germline V gene. The CDR3 runs 13 residues. Trimming removed 4 bases at V and 2 bases at J, with 9 bases between.

The V call is TRBV2, the J call TRBJ2-5; 7 bases are a match to TRBD1. CDR3 length equals 14 residues. Trimming removed 5 bases from V and 2 bases from J; junction bases left unmatched: 5. Germline CDR1 SNHLY, CDR2 FYNNEI. CDR3 residues: CASSSGQPQETQYF. The CDR3 DNA reads as TGTGCCAGCAGTTCGGGACAGCCTCAAGAGACCCAGTACTTC.

The chain links TRBV28 to TRBJ1-1; 8 bases agree with TRBD1. Germline V gene data show CDR1 as MDHEN and CDR2 as SYDVKM. The CDR3 spans 14 residues. V was pared by 3 bases and J by 6 bases, with 6 bases of the junction left unmatched. The CDR3: CASSFRGQYAEAFF. The CDR3 coding sequence is TGTGCCAGCAGTTTCAGGGGGCAGTACGCTGAAGCTTTCTTT. Using reference TRBV28 and TRBJ1-1 for the parts outside the CDR3, the full variable domain is DVKVTQSSRYLVKRTGEKVFLECVQDMDHENMFWYRQDPGLGLRLIYFSYDVKMKEKGDIPEGYSVSREKKERFSLILESASTNQTSMYLCASSFRGQYAEAFFGQGTRLTVV.

This rearrangement joins TRBV12-3 or TRBV12-4 to TRBJ1-1, with D possibly TRBD1 on 6 matching bases. The V end lost 4 bases, the J end lost 5 bases, and 20 bases lay between the germline ends. CDR3 size: 16 residues. CDR3 in DNA: TGTGCCAGCAGTTGGGGTCCCAGGGGTGCGTTGACTGAAGCTTTCTTT. Its translation is CASSWGPRGALTEAFF.

The chain carries TRBV5-1 and TRBJ1-2, with D maybe TRBD1 (6 bases). The CDR3 loop spans 15 amino acids. V shed 1 base and J shed 2 bases, with 12 bases lying between them. CDR1 and CDR2 (germline): SGHRS, YFSETQ. CDR3 sequence reads: CASSLSAGVNYGYTF. CDR3 sequence (DNA): TGCGCCAGCAGCTTGTCAGCAGGGGTGAACTATGGCTACACCTTC.

The genes are TRBV20-1 and TRBJ2-5; D remains ambiguous. V was cut by 3 bases and J by 3 bases, with 11 bases left in between. Germline CDR1 reads DFQATT; CDR2 reads SNEGSKA (reference sequence). The CDR3 covers 13 residues. The CDR3 sequence is CSARQNLKETQYF. CDR3 nucleotide sequence: TGCAGTGCTAGGCAGAATCTTAAAGAGACCCAGTACTTC.

This clonotype is termed medium-sized. The V call is TRBV4-1, the J call TRBJ2-4; no clear D gene. Germline CDR1 and CDR2: MGHRA and YSYEKL. The CDR3 runs to 13 residues. V lost 2 bases, J lost 7 bases, and 9 bases lay in between. The CDR3 reads CASSQQNKNIQYF. The DNA of the CDR3 is TGCGCCAGCAGCCAACAAAACAAGAACATTCAGTACTTC.

There are a few counts of this clonotype. The chain links TRBV5-5 to TRBJ2-2; D tentatively reads TRBD1 or TRBD2 (5 bases each). In germline, CDR1 is SGHKS, CDR2 YYEKEE (reference sequence). There are 14 residues in the CDR3. The V gene lost 4 bases and the J gene lost 7 bases, with 14 bases spanning the gap. CDR3 amino acids: CASSRDGHGGELFF. The CDR3 DNA is TGTGCCAGCAGCCGGGACGGCCACGGCGGGGAGCTGTTTTTT.

This clonotype was seen only a few times. The genes are TRBV28 and TRBJ1-1; no reliable D call. The CDR3 extends over 14 amino acids. The germline V gene encodes CDR1 MDHEN and CDR2 SYDVKM. The V gene lost 4 bases and the J gene lost 6 bases, with 15 bases spanning the gap. The chain's CDR3 is CASSSPLTWAEAFF. For the CDR3, the DNA is TGTGCCAGCAGTTCCCCCCTTACGTGGGCTGAAGCTTTCTTT.

The chain is built from TRBV7-9 and TRBJ1-1, with TRBD1 as a possible D gene (5 bases). Looked up from germline, CDR1 is SEHNR and CDR2 is FQNEAQ (reference sequence). This CDR3 is built from 14 residues. Trimming took off 7 bases at V and 5 bases at J, with 17 bases between the two ends. The CDR3 protein is CASNSRGGGTEAFF. The CDR3 coding sequence is TGTGCCAGCAACAGCCGGGGGGGTGGGACTGAAGCTTTCTTT.

This clonotype was recorded a few times. The chain is built from TRBV5-1 and TRBJ2-6; D may be TRBD1 (6 bases). Looked up from germline, CDR1 is SGHRS and CDR2 is YFSETQ. The CDR3 length is 16 residues. Trimming took off 1 base at V and 0 bases at J, with 8 bases between the two ends. This CDR3 reads CASSLMGASGANVLTF. In nucleotides, the CDR3 is TGCGCCAGCAGCTTGATGGGGGCCTCTGGGGCCAACGTCCTGACTTTC. The full variable domain, its missing parts supplied by reference TRBV5-1 and TRBJ2-6, is KAGVTQTPRYLIKTRGQQVTLSCSPISGHRSVSWYQQTPGQGLQFLFEYFSETQRNKGNFPGRFSGRQFSNSRSEMNVSTLELGDSALYLCASSLMGASGANVLTFGAGSRLTVL.

The J gene is TRBJ1-2, the V gene TRBV2; D is unresolved. The CDR3 runs 15 residues. The germline V and J ends were trimmed by 7 bases and 0 bases, with 15 bases remaining between them. Germline CDR1 reads SNHLY; CDR2 reads FYNNEI. The CDR3 DNA follows: TGTGCCAGCAACAGTCTGGCGGTTACTAACTATGGCTACACCTTC. Amino acids: CASNSLAVTNYGYTF.

Ten or more counts support this clonotype. J is TRBJ2-7 and V is TRBV12-3 or TRBV12-4, with D perhaps TRBD1 (5 bases). V was cut by 6 bases and J by 2 bases, with 14 bases left in between. The CDR3 length is 14 residues. The CDR3: CASSPDKLTYEQYF. CDR3 nucleotide sequence: TGTGCCAGCAGCCCGGACAAACTGACCTACGAGCAGTACTTC.

J is TRBJ2-2 and V is TRBV7-6; TRBD1 is a possible D gene (5 bases). From germline, CDR1 is SGHVS and CDR2 FNYEAQ. The CDR3 is 18 residues long. Trimming took off 2 bases at V and 3 bases at J, with 19 bases between the two ends. CDR3 DNA: TGTGCCAGCAGCTTACCTCCACGGACAAAAATTTACACCGGGGAGCTGTTTTTT. Its translation is CASSLPPRTKIYTGELFF.

In its sample, this clonotype was seen a few times. The gene calls are TRBV12-3 or TRBV12-4 and TRBJ2-2; 7 positions match TRBD1. The CDR3 has 16 amino acids. Trimming took 7 bases from V and 2 from J; bases not matched to a gene: 10. The CDR3 loop reads CASTPRGQINTGELFF. The DNA of the CDR3 is TGTGCCAGCACCCCCAGGGGACAGATAAACACCGGGGAGCTGTTTTTT.

This clonotype was recorded a few times. The rearrangement links TRBV19 to TRBJ2-1; 8 positions match TRBD2. V lost 4 bases, J lost 8 bases, and 7 bases stayed unmatched. There are 14 residues in the CDR3. Per the germline V gene, CDR1 is LNHDA and CDR2 is SQIVND (reference sequence). The CDR3 sequence: CASSTQAGGYEQFF. The CDR3 bases are TGTGCCAGTAGTACCCAGGCGGGGGGCTATGAGCAGTTCTTC.